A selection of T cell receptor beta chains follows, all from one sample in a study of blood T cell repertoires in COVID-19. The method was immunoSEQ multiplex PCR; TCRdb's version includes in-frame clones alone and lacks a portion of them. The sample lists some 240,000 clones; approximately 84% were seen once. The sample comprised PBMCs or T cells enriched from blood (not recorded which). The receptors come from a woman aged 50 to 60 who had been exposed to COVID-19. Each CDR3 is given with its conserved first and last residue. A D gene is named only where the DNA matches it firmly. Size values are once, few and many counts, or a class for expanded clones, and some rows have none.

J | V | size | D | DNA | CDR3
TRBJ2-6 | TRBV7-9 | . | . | TGTGCCAGCAGGCCCCCAGGGCTTCGTAACTCTGGGGCCAACGTCCTGACTTTC | CASRPPGLRNSGANVLTF
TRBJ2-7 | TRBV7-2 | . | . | TGTGCCAGCAGCTTAGAACGGGATTACGAGCAGTACTTC | CASSLERDYEQYF
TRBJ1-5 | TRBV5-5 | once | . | TGTGCCAGCAGTTGGGTGGGAGGCAATCAGCCCCAGCATTTT | CASSWVGGNQPQHF
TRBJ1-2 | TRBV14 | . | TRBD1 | TGTGCCAGCAGCCCTGAACTGCTTGGGACAGGGAAGGCCCTTAACTATGGCTACACCTTC | CASSPELLGTGKALNYGYTF
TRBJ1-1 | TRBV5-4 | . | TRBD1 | TGTGCCAGCAGCTTGGAGACAGGGTTCAGCGCTTTCTTT | CASSLETGFSAFF
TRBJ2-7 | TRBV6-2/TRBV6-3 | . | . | TGTGCCAGCAGCTCTCGGCACATAGGGGCCGTCGCCTACGAGCAGTACTTC | CASSSRHIGAVAYEQYF
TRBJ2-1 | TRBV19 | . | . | TGTGCCAGTAGAGTCACTCGGGACTCACATGAGCAGTTCTTC | CASRVTRDSHEQFF
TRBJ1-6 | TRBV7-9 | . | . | TGTGCCAGCAGCTTAGATGAAGGGGGTTTCGGTTCACCCCTCCACTTT | CASSLDEGGFGSPLHF
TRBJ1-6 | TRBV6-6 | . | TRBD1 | TGTGCCAGCAGTCCACCGGGACAGGTCTCTTCACCCCTCCACTTT | CASSPPGQVSSPLHF
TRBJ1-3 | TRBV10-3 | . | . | TGTGCCATCAGGGAAACACTAGGGACCATATATTTT | CAIRETLGTIYF
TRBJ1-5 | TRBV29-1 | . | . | TGCAGCGTCGCCGTTGCGGGGCAGACCCAGCATTTT | CSVAVAGQTQHF
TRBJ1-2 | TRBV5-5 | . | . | TGTGCCAGCAGCTTTAACTCGTATGGCTACACCTTC | CASSFNSYGYTF
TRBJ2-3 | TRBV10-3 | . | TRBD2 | TGTGCCATCAGCGGGACTAGCGGGAACCATGGGCAGTATTTT | CAISGTSGNHGQYF
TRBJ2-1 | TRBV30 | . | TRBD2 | TGTGCCTGGCTAGCGGGGAAGAGTGAGCAGTTCTTC | CAWLAGKSEQFF
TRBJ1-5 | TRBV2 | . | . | TGTGCCAGCAGAGAGGACGGACTCAATCAGCCCCAGCATTTT | CASREDGLNQPQHF
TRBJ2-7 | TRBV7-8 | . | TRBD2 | TGTGCCAGCAGCTTAGAACGCTCCGGGACTAGCGGGGATCAGTACTTC | CASSLERSGTSGDQYF
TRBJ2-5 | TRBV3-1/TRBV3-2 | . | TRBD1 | TGTGCCAGCAGCCCTGGGGACAGGGGGTCTGAGACCCAGTACTTC | CASSPGDRGSETQYF
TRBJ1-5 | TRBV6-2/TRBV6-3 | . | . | TGTGCCAGCAGTCCCGGGAGGGGGTACGATCAGCCCCAGCATTTT | CASSPGRGYDQPQHF
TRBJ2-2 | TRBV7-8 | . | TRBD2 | TGTGCCAGCAGCTTCCTAGCGGGGGGACTCACCGGGGAGCTGTTTTTT | CASSFLAGGLTGELFF
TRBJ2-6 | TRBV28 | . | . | TGTGCCAGCAGTTTGCCCAGCTCTGGGGCCAACGTCCTGACTTTC | CASSLPSSGANVLTF
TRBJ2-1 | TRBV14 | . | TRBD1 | TGTGCCAGCAGCCCCGAGATAGGGACAGGGGTTTACAATGAGCAGTTCTTC | CASSPEIGTGVYNEQFF
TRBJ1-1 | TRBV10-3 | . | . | TGTGCCATCAGTGAGCCAGTACCGGGGGGGGGAACTGAAGCTTTCTTT | CAISEPVPGGGTEAFF
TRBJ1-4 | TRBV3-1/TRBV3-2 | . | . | TGTGCCAGCAGCCAATCCGGTGGGAGCACTAATGAAAAACTGTTTTTT | CASSQSGGSTNEKLFF
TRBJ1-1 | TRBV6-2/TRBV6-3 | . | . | TGTGCCAGCAGCCTGACCCGAGGGAACACTGAAGCTTTCTTT | CASSLTRGNTEAFF
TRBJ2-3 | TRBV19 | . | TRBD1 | TGTGCCAGTAGGGGACAGGGGGTTTCAGATACGCAGTATTTT | CASRGQGVSDTQYF
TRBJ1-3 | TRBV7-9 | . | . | TGTGCCAGCAGCTTTACGGTGGGCACTGGAAACACCATATATTTT | CASSFTVGTGNTIYF
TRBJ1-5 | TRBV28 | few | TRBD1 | TGTGCCAGCAGTTTTGTCCGGGACAGGGGGCGGTGGGTTGGCAATCAGCCCCAGCATTTT | CASSFVRDRGRWVGNQPQHF
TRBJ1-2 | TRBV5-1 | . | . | TGCGCCAGCAGCTTGGAGACACCGACCTATGGCTACACCTTC | CASSLETPTYGYTF
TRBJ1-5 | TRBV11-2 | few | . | TGTGCCAGCAGCTTAGGGGGGGGTCAGCCCCAGCATTTT | CASSLGGGQPQHF
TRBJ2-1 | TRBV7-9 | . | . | TGTGCCAGCAGCTTAGGCCAAGGGCTAGCTCGCAATGAGCAGTTCTTC | CASSLGQGLARNEQFF
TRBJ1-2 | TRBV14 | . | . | TGTGCCAGCAGCCTTAGAGGGGGTCACTATGGCTACACCTTC | CASSLRGGHYGYTF
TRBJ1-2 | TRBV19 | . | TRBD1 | TGTGCCAGTAGTGCTCAGGGGGCATTGAACTATGGCTACACCTTC | CASSAQGALNYGYTF
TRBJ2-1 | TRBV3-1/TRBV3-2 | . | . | TGTGCCAGCAGCCGCGGGGGCTATGAGCAGTTCTTC | CASSRGGYEQFF
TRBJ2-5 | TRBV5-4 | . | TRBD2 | TGTGCCAGCAGCTTGCCGGGTCGGGCGGGAGAAGAGACCCAGTACTTC | CASSLPGRAGEETQYF
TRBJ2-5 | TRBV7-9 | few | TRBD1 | TGTGCCAGCAGCTTAGGACAGGGCGACCAAGAGACCCAGTACTTC | CASSLGQGDQETQYF
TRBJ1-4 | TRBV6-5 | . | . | TGTGCCAGCAGTTACGTGGGGGAGGGAGTTCGTGAAAAACTGTTTTTT | CASSYVGEGVREKLFF
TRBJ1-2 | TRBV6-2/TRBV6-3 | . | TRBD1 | TGTGCCAGCAGCCCCCGGACAGGGGGCAGGTCTGGCTACACCTTC | CASSPRTGGRSGYTF
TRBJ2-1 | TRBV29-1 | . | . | TGCAGCGTCGACCACGGTATCCGAGGCTCCTACAATGAGCAGTTCTTC | CSVDHGIRGSYNEQFF
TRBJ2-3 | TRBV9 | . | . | TGTGCCAGCAGCCCCGGAGGAAGCACAGATACGCAGTATTTT | CASSPGGSTDTQYF
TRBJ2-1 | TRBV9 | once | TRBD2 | TGTGCCAGCAGCGGGAAGACTAGCGGCGGGGCGGAGCAGTTCTTC | CASSGKTSGGAEQFF
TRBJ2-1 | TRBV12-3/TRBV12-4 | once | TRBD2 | TGTGCCAGCAGTTTAAGCGGGGATGAGCAGTTCTTC | CASSLSGDEQFF
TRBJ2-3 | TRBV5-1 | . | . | TGCGCCAGCAGCTTTTTAGTACCCGGGACTCCCGGGTCCCCAGATACGCAGTATTTT | CASSFLVPGTPGSPDTQYF
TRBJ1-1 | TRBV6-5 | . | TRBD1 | TGTGCCGCTGGACAGGGAAGGGACACTGAAGCTTTCTTT | CAAGQGRDTEAFF
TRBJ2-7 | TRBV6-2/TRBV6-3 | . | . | TGTGCCAGCAGTTACCGGGAGATATACGAGCAGTACTTC | CASSYREIYEQYF
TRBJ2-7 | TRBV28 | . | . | TGTGCCAGCACCCTCCGGGCCCCGCGGGCTACCTACGAGCAGTACTTC | CASTLRAPRATYEQYF
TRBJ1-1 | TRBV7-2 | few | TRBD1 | TGTGCCAGCAGCTTAGGACAGGGATTCAGCGACACTGAAGCTTTCTTT | CASSLGQGFSDTEAFF
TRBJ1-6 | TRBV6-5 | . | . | TGTGCCAGCAGGACTATAGGCTCCTATAATTCACCCCTCCACTTT | CASRTIGSYNSPLHF
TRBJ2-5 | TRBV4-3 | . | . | TGCGCCAGCAGCCAAGGGCGGGGTCGAGGGACCCAGTACTTC | CASSQGRGRGTQYF
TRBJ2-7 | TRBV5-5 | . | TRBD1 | TGTGCCAGCAGCTTTCGATCGGACAGGGAGTACGAGCAGTACTTC | CASSFRSDREYEQYF
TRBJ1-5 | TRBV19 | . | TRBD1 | TGTGCCAGTAGTCTTTCGAGGGGGCATCAGCCCCAGCATTTT | CASSLSRGHQPQHF
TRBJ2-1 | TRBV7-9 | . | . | TGTGCCAGCAGCTCCGCCGAGGGATACTCCTACAATGAGCAGTTCTTC | CASSSAEGYSYNEQFF
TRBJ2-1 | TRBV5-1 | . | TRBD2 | TGCGCCAGCAGCGGGGGACCAGCGGGGAAGAATGAGCAGTTCTTC | CASSGGPAGKNEQFF
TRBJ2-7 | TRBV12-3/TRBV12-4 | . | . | TGTGCCAGCAGTTTAGCGCGGAGGGAGCAGTACTTC | CASSLARREQYF
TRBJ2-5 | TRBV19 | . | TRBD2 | TGTGCCAGTAGCCGCGGGGGGGCCGGAGAGACCCAGTACTTC | CASSRGGAGETQYF
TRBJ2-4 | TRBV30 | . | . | TGTGCCTGGAGTGTACAGGGGGGGGACATTCAGTACTTC | CAWSVQGGDIQYF
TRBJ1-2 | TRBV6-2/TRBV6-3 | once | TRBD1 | TGTGCCAGCAGTCAAAATGGACAGGGCAACTATGGCTACACCTTC | CASSQNGQGNYGYTF
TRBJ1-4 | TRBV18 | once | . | TGTGCCAGCTCACGGAGGGACGATGAAAAACTGTTTTTT | CASSRRDDEKLFF
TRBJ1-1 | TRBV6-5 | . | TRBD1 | TGTGCCAGCAGCCCATCACAGGGGCGGACTGAAGCTTTCTTT | CASSPSQGRTEAFF
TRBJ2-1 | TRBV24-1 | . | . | TGTGCCACCAGTGACTTTGCGGCTAATAGCAATGAGCAGTTCTTC | CATSDFAANSNEQFF
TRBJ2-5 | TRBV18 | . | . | TGTGCCAGCTCACCAAAGACAGGCCAAGAGACCCAGTACTTC | CASSPKTGQETQYF